This is a list of T cell receptor beta chains from one sample in a study of shared clonotypes between healthy human individuals. TCRdb keeps only in-frame clones here, not all; method: immunoSEQ multiplex PCR. The table shows 2 million to 3 million clones, with more than 90% occurring only once. The sample consisted of naive CD4+ T cells sorted from blood. These receptors were obtained from a man aged 18 to 30 in good health. Each CDR3 is given with its conserved first and last residue. Each record gives: clone size, V gene, D gene, J gene, CDR3 protein, CDR3 DNA. D genes are given only for firm matches. The size field is filled for only some rows; it gives once, few, many or a size class.

clone size: once
V gene: TRBV11-2
D gene: .
J gene: TRBJ1-6
CDR3 protein: CASSVRGDNSPLHF
CDR3 DNA: TGTGCCAGCAGCGTCCGGGGCGATAATTCACCCCTCCACTTT

clone size: .
V gene: TRBV19
D gene: .
J gene: TRBJ2-3
CDR3 protein: CASSIATSTDTQYF
CDR3 DNA: TGTGCCAGTAGCATAGCGACTAGCACAGATACGCAGTATTTT

clone size: .
V gene: TRBV7-2
D gene: TRBD1
J gene: TRBJ1-1
CDR3 protein: CASSRETGGATEAFF
CDR3 DNA: TGTGCCAGCAGCCGAGAGACAGGGGGGGCGACTGAAGCTTTCTTT

clone size: .
V gene: TRBV5-6
D gene: .
J gene: TRBJ2-5
CDR3 protein: CASSSYQGGGMTQYF
CDR3 DNA: TGTGCCAGCAGCTCTTACCAGGGAGGGGGCATGACCCAGTACTTC

clone size: few
V gene: TRBV7-7
D gene: TRBD2
J gene: TRBJ2-3
CDR3 protein: CASSLGLAGDTQYF
CDR3 DNA: TGTGCTAGCAGCTTGGGACTAGCAGGAGATACGCAGTATTTT

clone size: .
V gene: TRBV5-4
D gene: .
J gene: TRBJ2-2
CDR3 protein: CASSPRASGSGELFF
CDR3 DNA: TGTGCCAGCAGCCCTCGCGCAAGTGGCTCCGGGGAGCTGTTTTTT

clone size: .
V gene: TRBV10-1
D gene: TRBD2
J gene: TRBJ2-1
CDR3 protein: CASSESLAGLAEQFF
CDR3 DNA: TGCGCCAGCAGTGAGTCCCTAGCGGGTTTAGCCGAGCAGTTCTTC

clone size: .
V gene: TRBV11-3
D gene: .
J gene: TRBJ1-5
CDR3 protein: CASSRPGDTKRNQPQHF
CDR3 DNA: TGTGCCAGCTCCCGACCCGGGGACACCAAGAGGAATCAGCCCCAGCATTTT

clone size: .
V gene: TRBV5-1
D gene: TRBD2
J gene: TRBJ2-1
CDR3 protein: CASRLADYYNEQFF
CDR3 DNA: TGCGCCAGCCGACTAGCGGATTATTACAATGAGCAGTTCTTC

clone size: .
V gene: TRBV19
D gene: .
J gene: TRBJ1-2
CDR3 protein: CASSTGNGEVYGYTF
CDR3 DNA: TGTGCCAGTAGCACAGGGAATGGCGAGGTCTATGGCTACACCTTC

clone size: .
V gene: TRBV2
D gene: .
J gene: TRBJ2-2
CDR3 protein: CASRTGINYIASTGELFF
CDR3 DNA: TGTGCCAGCAGAACCGGGATAAACTACATTGCGTCAACCGGGGAGCTGTTTTTT

clone size: few
V gene: TRBV20-1
D gene: .
J gene: TRBJ2-1
CDR3 protein: CSAPGYNEQFF
CDR3 DNA: TGCAGTGCTCCAGGGTACAATGAGCAGTTCTTC

clone size: .
V gene: TRBV6-4
D gene: .
J gene: TRBJ2-1
CDR3 protein: CASSDSPGWSSYNEQFF
CDR3 DNA: TGTGCCAGCAGTGACTCACCAGGGTGGAGCTCCTACAATGAGCAGTTCTTC

clone size: .
V gene: TRBV10-3
D gene: TRBD1
J gene: TRBJ1-4
CDR3 protein: CAISEGTVNEKLFF
CDR3 DNA: TGTGCCATCAGTGAAGGGACAGTTAATGAAAAACTGTTTTTT

clone size: few
V gene: TRBV25-1
D gene: TRBD1
J gene: TRBJ1-1
CDR3 protein: CASSVSGTATEAFF
CDR3 DNA: TGTGCCAGCAGCGTATCTGGGACAGCCACTGAAGCTTTCTTT

clone size: few
V gene: TRBV30
D gene: TRBD2
J gene: TRBJ2-2
CDR3 protein: CAAGTSGGNTGELFF
CDR3 DNA: TGTGCGGCCGGGACTAGCGGGGGGAACACCGGGGAGCTGTTTTTT

clone size: .
V gene: TRBV30
D gene: .
J gene: TRBJ2-1
CDR3 protein: CAWETGNSYNEQFF
CDR3 DNA: TGTGCCTGGGAAACAGGGAACTCCTACAATGAGCAGTTCTTC

clone size: once
V gene: TRBV7-3
D gene: TRBD1
J gene: TRBJ2-5
CDR3 protein: CASSLNAGGAETQYF
CDR3 DNA: TGTGCCAGCAGCTTAAATGCAGGGGGCGCAGAGACCCAGTACTTC

clone size: .
V gene: TRBV10-3
D gene: .
J gene: TRBJ1-6
CDR3 protein: CAISSGNNSPLHF
CDR3 DNA: TGTGCCATCTCCTCCGGAAATAATTCACCCCTCCACTTT

clone size: .
V gene: TRBV20-1
D gene: .
J gene: TRBJ2-7
CDR3 protein: CSAPGQDEQYF
CDR3 DNA: TGCAGTGCTCCGGGTCAGGACGAGCAGTACTTC

clone size: .
V gene: TRBV23-1
D gene: TRBD2
J gene: TRBJ2-7
CDR3 protein: CASSPLLREWGYEQYF
CDR3 DNA: TGCGCCAGCAGTCCTCTATTGCGGGAGTGGGGCTACGAGCAGTACTTC

clone size: .
V gene: TRBV6-5
D gene: TRBD2
J gene: TRBJ2-1
CDR3 protein: CASSKLAEYNEQFF
CDR3 DNA: TGTGCCAGCAGTAAACTAGCGGAGTACAATGAGCAGTTCTTC

clone size: .
V gene: TRBV27
D gene: .
J gene: TRBJ2-7
CDR3 protein: CASIQVGLVDEQYF
CDR3 DNA: TGTGCCAGCATCCAGGTAGGTCTAGTCGACGAGCAGTACTTC

clone size: once
V gene: TRBV9
D gene: .
J gene: TRBJ2-3
CDR3 protein: CASSVGRQGRTDTQYF
CDR3 DNA: TGTGCCAGCAGCGTAGGCAGGCAAGGGAGAACAGATACGCAGTATTTT

clone size: .
V gene: TRBV10-3
D gene: TRBD2
J gene: TRBJ2-2
CDR3 protein: CATLTSGGANTGELFF
CDR3 DNA: TGTGCCACCCTCACTAGCGGGGGAGCGAACACCGGGGAGCTGTTTTTT

clone size: .
V gene: TRBV6-1
D gene: .
J gene: TRBJ1-6
CDR3 protein: CASSEPGLGSPLHF
CDR3 DNA: TGTGCCAGCAGTGAACCAGGGTTAGGTTCACCCCTCCACTTT

clone size: .
V gene: TRBV28
D gene: TRBD1
J gene: TRBJ1-5
CDR3 protein: CASSRQGSSNQPQHF
CDR3 DNA: TGTGCCAGCAGCCGACAGGGATCTAGCAATCAGCCCCAGCATTTT

clone size: .
V gene: TRBV7-9
D gene: .
J gene: TRBJ1-3
CDR3 protein: CASSLDRVSGNTIYF
CDR3 DNA: TGTGCCAGCAGCTTAGACAGGGTTTCTGGAAACACCATATATTTT

clone size: .
V gene: TRBV30
D gene: .
J gene: TRBJ2-3
CDR3 protein: CAWRRTDTQYF
CDR3 DNA: TGTGCCTGGAGAAGGACAGATACGCAGTATTTT

clone size: .
V gene: TRBV5-1
D gene: .
J gene: TRBJ1-2
CDR3 protein: CASSLETGANYGYTF
CDR3 DNA: TGCGCCAGCAGCCTTGAGACGGGAGCTAACTATGGCTACACCTTC

clone size: .
V gene: TRBV11-3
D gene: TRBD1
J gene: TRBJ2-5
CDR3 protein: CASSLGRGETQYF
CDR3 DNA: TGTGCCAGCAGCTTAGGCAGGGGGGAGACCCAGTACTTC

clone size: once
V gene: TRBV28
D gene: .
J gene: TRBJ1-1
CDR3 protein: CASSPWMGWNTEAFF
CDR3 DNA: TGTGCCAGCAGTCCCTGGATGGGGTGGAACACTGAAGCTTTCTTT

clone size: .
V gene: TRBV25-1
D gene: TRBD1
J gene: TRBJ2-1
CDR3 protein: CAVAGTGQHNEQFF
CDR3 DNA: TGTGCCGTCGCGGGGACAGGGCAACACAATGAGCAGTTCTTC

clone size: .
V gene: TRBV6-5
D gene: TRBD1
J gene: TRBJ2-7
CDR3 protein: CASSYRDRRAYEQYF
CDR3 DNA: TGTGCCAGCAGTTACAGGGACAGGAGAGCCTACGAGCAGTACTTC

clone size: .
V gene: TRBV7-8
D gene: .
J gene: TRBJ1-4
CDR3 protein: CASSFGGAEKLFF
CDR3 DNA: TGTGCCAGCAGCTTTGGGGGGGCCGAAAAACTGTTTTTT

clone size: .
V gene: TRBV10-2
D gene: .
J gene: TRBJ1-4
CDR3 protein: CASSGQGSVNEKLFF
CDR3 DNA: TGCGCCAGCTCAGGGCAGGGATCGGTTAATGAAAAACTGTTTTTT

clone size: .
V gene: TRBV9
D gene: .
J gene: TRBJ1-1
CDR3 protein: CASSVSGSSEAFF
CDR3 DNA: TGTGCCAGCAGCGTGTCAGGTTCTAGTGAAGCTTTCTTT

clone size: .
V gene: TRBV5-6
D gene: .
J gene: TRBJ1-2
CDR3 protein: CASSKIGDYGYTF
CDR3 DNA: TGTGCCAGCAGTAAAATCGGGGACTATGGCTACACCTTC

clone size: once
V gene: TRBV11-2
D gene: TRBD2
J gene: TRBJ2-7
CDR3 protein: CASTPGGWASYEQYF
CDR3 DNA: TGTGCCAGCACGCCCGGGGGGTGGGCCTCCTACGAGCAGTACTTC

clone size: .
V gene: TRBV27
D gene: .
J gene: TRBJ2-3
CDR3 protein: CASSLWRESDTQYF
CDR3 DNA: TGTGCCAGCAGTTTATGGAGGGAATCAGATACGCAGTATTTT

clone size: .
V gene: TRBV28
D gene: .
J gene: TRBJ1-2
CDR3 protein: CASSIISAGYTF
CDR3 DNA: TGTGCCAGCAGCATCATTTCAGCTGGCTACACCTTC

clone size: .
V gene: TRBV30
D gene: .
J gene: TRBJ2-5
CDR3 protein: CAWMGWQFQETQYF
CDR3 DNA: TGTGCCTGGATGGGCTGGCAGTTCCAAGAGACCCAGTACTTC

clone size: .
V gene: TRBV27
D gene: TRBD1
J gene: TRBJ1-5
CDR3 protein: CASSQLAGTGGRQPQHF
CDR3 DNA: TGTGCCAGCAGTCAACTCGCCGGGACAGGGGGACGACAGCCCCAGCATTTT

clone size: .
V gene: TRBV18
D gene: TRBD1
J gene: TRBJ1-1
CDR3 protein: CASTGYTGATEAFF
CDR3 DNA: TGTGCCAGCACGGGGTACACAGGGGCCACTGAAGCTTTCTTT

clone size: .
V gene: TRBV5-6
D gene: .
J gene: TRBJ2-5
CDR3 protein: CASSSRGGETQYF
CDR3 DNA: TGTGCCAGCAGCTCGAGGGGTGGGGAGACCCAGTACTTC

clone size: .
V gene: TRBV5-1
D gene: TRBD2
J gene: TRBJ2-3
CDR3 protein: CASSLERGRTDTQYF
CDR3 DNA: TGCGCCAGCAGCTTGGAGCGGGGACGAACGGATACGCAGTATTTT

clone size: .
V gene: TRBV30
D gene: TRBD1
J gene: TRBJ2-5
CDR3 protein: CAWSYRGQRSETQYF
CDR3 DNA: TGTGCCTGGAGTTACAGGGGACAGAGGTCGGAGACCCAGTACTTC

clone size: .
V gene: TRBV18
D gene: .
J gene: TRBJ2-5
CDR3 protein: CASTRGPQETQYF
CDR3 DNA: TGTGCCAGTACTCGAGGGCCCCAAGAGACCCAGTACTTC

clone size: .
V gene: TRBV7-2
D gene: .
J gene: TRBJ1-3
CDR3 protein: CASSLGGGGPSGNTIYF
CDR3 DNA: TGTGCCAGCAGCCTCGGGGGAGGGGGGCCCTCTGGAAACACCATATATTTT

clone size: .
V gene: TRBV27
D gene: .
J gene: TRBJ2-7
CDR3 protein: CASSPALGGHEQYF
CDR3 DNA: TGTGCCAGCAGTCCCGCGCTGGGAGGTCACGAGCAGTACTTC

clone size: .
V gene: TRBV27
D gene: TRBD1
J gene: TRBJ1-2
CDR3 protein: CASSLGTGENYGYTF
CDR3 DNA: TGTGCCAGCAGTTTGGGGACAGGCGAAAACTATGGCTACACCTTC

clone size: once
V gene: TRBV28
D gene: TRBD1
J gene: TRBJ2-5
CDR3 protein: CATTLPTGGRETQYF
CDR3 DNA: TGTGCCACCACACTCCCGACAGGGGGCCGGGAGACCCAGTACTTC

clone size: .
V gene: TRBV11-2
D gene: TRBD2
J gene: TRBJ2-3
CDR3 protein: CASSPSGGTDTQYF
CDR3 DNA: TGTGCCAGCAGCCCTAGCGGGGGCACAGATACGCAGTATTTT

clone size: .
V gene: TRBV2
D gene: .
J gene: TRBJ1-5
CDR3 protein: CASSVRENQPQHF
CDR3 DNA: TGTGCCAGCAGTGTCAGGGAGAATCAGCCCCAGCATTTT

clone size: .
V gene: TRBV28
D gene: .
J gene: TRBJ2-1
CDR3 protein: CASSLGRQIGDDSEQFF
CDR3 DNA: TGTGCCAGCAGTTTGGGGCGACAGATCGGCGACGATAGTGAGCAGTTCTTC

clone size: .
V gene: TRBV6-5
D gene: TRBD1
J gene: TRBJ1-2
CDR3 protein: CASSYLGQGYGYTF
CDR3 DNA: TGTGCCAGCAGTTACCTGGGACAGGGGTATGGCTACACCTTC

clone size: .
V gene: TRBV5-1
D gene: .
J gene: TRBJ1-3
CDR3 protein: CASSRLGAGNTIYF
CDR3 DNA: TGCGCCAGCAGCCGTCTTGGGGCTGGAAACACCATATATTTT

clone size: .
V gene: TRBV5-4
D gene: TRBD1
J gene: TRBJ1-1
CDR3 protein: CASSLDRADTEAFF
CDR3 DNA: TGTGCCAGCAGCCTTGACAGGGCGGACACTGAAGCTTTCTTT

clone size: .
V gene: TRBV6-1
D gene: .
J gene: TRBJ1-2
CDR3 protein: CASSEMAESLYGYTF
CDR3 DNA: TGTGCCAGCAGTGAAATGGCGGAATCCCTCTATGGCTACACCTTC

clone size: .
V gene: TRBV19
D gene: .
J gene: TRBJ2-1
CDR3 protein: CASTLTKGFYNEQFF
CDR3 DNA: TGTGCCAGTACCCTAACCAAGGGGTTTTACAATGAGCAGTTCTTC